The sequence of this T cell receptor (beta chain) was determined in a study of blood T cell repertoires in COVID-19. Study details: The study drew acute and convalescent COVID-19 samples from the United States, Italy and Spain. T cells, B-cell-depleted T cells, or PBMCs supplied cDNA or gDNA.

Per the original data handling: Amplifying reference gene primers gave estimates of nucleated cell counts. Profiled with immunoSEQ multiplex PCR; TCRdb holds only in-frame clones, not every one. V and J calls and clone size are those listed in that table; D and trimming were worked out from the DNA. The table shows roughly 250,000 clones, with about 83% occurring only once. The CDR3 sequence is 14 residues long. Trimming took 4 bases from V and 4 from J; bases not matched to a gene: 7. The germline CDR1 and CDR2 sequences are SGHRS and YFSETQ. This TCR derives from a man aged 35-49 years with active or convalescent COVID-19. The V and J genes are TRBV5-1 and TRBJ1-1; 7 bases match TRBD1. Sequencing was carried out using peripheral blood. The CDR3 DNA reads as TGCGCCAGCAGCACCCGACAGGGCGGCACTGAAGCTTTCTTT. It translates to CASSTRQGGTEAFF.